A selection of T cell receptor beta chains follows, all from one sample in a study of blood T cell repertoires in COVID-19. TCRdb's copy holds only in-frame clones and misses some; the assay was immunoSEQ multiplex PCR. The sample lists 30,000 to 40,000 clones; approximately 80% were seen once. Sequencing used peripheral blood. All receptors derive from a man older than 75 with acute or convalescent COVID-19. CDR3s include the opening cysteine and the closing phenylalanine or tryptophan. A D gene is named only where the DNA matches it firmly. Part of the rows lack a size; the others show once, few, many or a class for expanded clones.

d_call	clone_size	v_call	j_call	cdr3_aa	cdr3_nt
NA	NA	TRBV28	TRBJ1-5	CASSLSRGSSQNQPQHF	TGTGCCAGCAGTTTATCCAGGGGTTCCTCACAAAATCAGCCCCAGCATTTT
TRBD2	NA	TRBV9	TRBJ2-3	CASSVRGRANTQYF	TGTGCCAGCAGCGTTCGTGGGAGGGCCAATACGCAGTATTTT
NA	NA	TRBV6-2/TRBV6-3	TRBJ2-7	CASSYAVSGAYEQYF	TGTGCCAGCAGTTATGCGGTGTCGGGGGCCTACGAGCAGTACTTC
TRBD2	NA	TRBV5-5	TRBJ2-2	CASSSGGTNTGELFF	TGTGCCAGCAGCTCCGGGGGGACGAACACCGGGGAGCTGTTTTTT
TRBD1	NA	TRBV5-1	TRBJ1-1	CASSPGTGNTEAFF	TGCGCCAGCAGCCCGGGGACAGGGAACACTGAAGCTTTCTTT
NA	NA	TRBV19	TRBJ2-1	CASSIDRGGYNEQFF	TGTGCCAGTAGTATAGACAGGGGTGGGTACAATGAGCAGTTCTTC
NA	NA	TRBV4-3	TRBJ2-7	CASSQDHRPYEQYF	TGCGCCAGCAGCCAAGATCACAGGCCCTACGAGCAGTACTTC
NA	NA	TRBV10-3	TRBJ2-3	CAISESASTDTQYF	TGTGCCATCAGTGAGTCAGCCAGCACAGATACGCAGTATTTT
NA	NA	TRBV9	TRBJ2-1	CASSVRGSAGDEQFF	TGTGCCAGCAGCGTACGGGGGTCAGCAGGCGATGAGCAGTTCTTC
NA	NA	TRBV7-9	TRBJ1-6	CASSQGTRSYNSPLHF	TGTGCCAGCAGCCAAGGGACACGCTCCTATAATTCACCCCTCCACTTT
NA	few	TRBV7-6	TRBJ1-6	CASSLVTGYNSPLHF	TGTGCCAGCAGCTTAGTTACGGGTTATAATTCACCCCTCCACTTT
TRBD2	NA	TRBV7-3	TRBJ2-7	CASSLLLAGVSEQYF	TGTGCCAGCAGCTTATTACTAGCGGGGGTTAGCGAGCAGTACTTC
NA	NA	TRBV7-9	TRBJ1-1	CATGRTAVEAFF	TGTGCCACCGGCCGGACAGCCGTTGAAGCTTTCTTT
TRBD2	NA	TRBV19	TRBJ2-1	CASSMELASYNEQFF	TGTGCCAGTAGTATGGAACTAGCGTCCTACAATGAGCAGTTCTTC
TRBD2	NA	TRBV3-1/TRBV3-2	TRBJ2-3	CASSARGSGGHTDTQYF	TGTGCCAGCAGCGCCCGAGGTAGCGGGGGCCACACAGATACGCAGTATTTT
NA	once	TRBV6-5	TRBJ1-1	CASKMFSGENTEAFF	TGTGCCAGCAAGATGTTCTCGGGGGAGAACACTGAAGCTTTCTTT
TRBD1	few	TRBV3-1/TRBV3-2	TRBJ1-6	CASSPPTGASPLHF	TGTGCCAGCAGCCCGCCGACAGGGGCCTCACCCCTCCACTTT
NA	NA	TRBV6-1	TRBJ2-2	CASSELPGTGELFF	TGTGCCAGCAGTGAGCTCCCCGGCACCGGGGAGCTGTTTTTT
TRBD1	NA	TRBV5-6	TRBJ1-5	CASNQGAPGNQPQHF	TGTGCCAGCAACCAGGGGGCGCCGGGCAATCAGCCCCAGCATTTT
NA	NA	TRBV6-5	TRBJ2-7	CASNLGGRLYEQYF	TGTGCCAGCAACCTGGGGGGGCGTTTATACGAGCAGTACTTC
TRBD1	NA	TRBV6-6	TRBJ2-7	CASSYGTARDYEQYF	TGTGCCAGCAGCTACGGGACAGCCAGAGACTACGAGCAGTACTTC
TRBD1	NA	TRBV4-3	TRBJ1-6	CASRTSGTGASPLHF	TGCGCCAGCAGGACCTCTGGGACAGGGGCTTCACCCCTCCACTTT
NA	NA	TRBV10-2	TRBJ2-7	CASSEDGRTQYRIYEQYF	TGCGCCAGCAGTGAGGATGGAAGGACACAGTATAGGATCTACGAGCAGTACTTC
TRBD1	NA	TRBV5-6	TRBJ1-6	CASSLWKIPGQGNSPLHF	TGTGCCAGCAGCCTATGGAAAATACCGGGACAGGGAAATTCACCCCTCCACTTT